Following are 15 T cell receptor beta chains from one sample sequenced in a study of tumor-infiltrating lymphocytes in primary liver carcinoma. Production of TCR beta cDNA used roughly 500 ng total RNA together with a constant-region primer. It was through three nested multiplex PCR rounds of slightly modified ARM-PCR that TCR beta libraries arose. With TRBV1-TRBV30 forward primers and a C-beta reverse primer, the first two PCR rounds were run for about 10 cycles each. In TCRdb, the multiplex PCR reads were re-called with MiXCR into one record per CDR3 protein. The repertoire holds around 27,000 distinct CDR3 sequences, with nearly 80% as singletons. Total RNA and DNA came together from around 20-30 mg of bulk tissue without cell sorting. What was sequenced was liver tumor tissue from sampling region 3. As to subset: tumor region T3, left-lateral pole. These TCRs come from a man between 35 and 55 years old with primary liver carcinoma and hepatitis B virus infection.

On this clonotype itself: An end of the junction does not agree with germline; a read error may underlie this. The chain links TRBV6-5 to TRBJ2-3; the D gene could be TRBD1 or TRBD2 (5 bases each). CDR1 and CDR2 from the germline V gene are MNHEY and SVGAGI. The CDR3 extends over 15 amino acids. CDR3 bases: TGTGCCAGCAGTTACACGGGGCTAAGTACAGATTCGCAGTATTTT. This translates into CASSYTGLSTDSQYF.

In regard to this clonotype: This likely comes from a read error, as the CDR3 has no conserved phenylalanine or tryptophan at its end. V is TRBV12-3 or TRBV12-4 and J is TRBJ1-2, with 11 bases identical to TRBD1. This CDR3 comprises 15 residues. Written as DNA, the CDR3 is TGTGCCAGCATCCTCGGACAGGGGGCAAACTATGGTTACACCTCC. Translation gives CASILGQGANYGYTS.

Details on this clonotype: At one end, the junction sequence differs from germline, possibly due to a read error. The chain uses TRBV10-3 and TRBJ1-2; D gene ambiguous. The CDR3 length is 13 residues. Germline-derived CDR1 and CDR2 are ENHRY and SYGVKD. CDR3 in DNA: TGTGCCATCAGTGAAAGGCAGTGGTATGCCTACACCTTC. Encoded protein: CAISERQWYAYTF.

J is TRBJ2-7 and V is TRBV5-4, with 7 bases matching TRBD2. With 10 bases clipped from V and 2 bases from J, the junction kept 18 bases outside the gene matches. The germline V gene has CDR1 SGHNT and CDR2 YYREEE (reference sequence). The CDR3 is 16 residues long. The CDR3 coding sequence is TGTGCCGTCAGCGGTTTCGGGGCGGGAGCAACCTACGAGCAGTACTTC. Protein: CAVSGFGAGATYEQYF. Complete variable domain (other parts from reference TRBV5-4 and TRBJ2-7): ETGVTQSPTHLIKTRGQQVTLRCSSQSGHNTVSWYQQALGQGPQFIFQYYREEENGRGNFPPRFSGLQFPNYSSELNVNALELDDSALYLCAVSGFGAGATYEQYFGPGTRLTVT.

As concerns this clonotype: The CDR3 ends on some other residue instead of the conserved phenylalanine or tryptophan, so this is likely a read error. It is unclear where the CDR3 begins or ends on the DNA, so no DNA is shown, and the CDR3 is as TCRdb lists it. The rearrangement joins TRBV11-2 to TRBJ2-5; TRBD2 is taken as the D call from the table, unchecked against the DNA. CDR1 and CDR2 from the germline V gene are SGHAT and FQNNGV. A total of 16 residues make up the CDR3, ends included. CDR3 loop: CASNQTPGGGKETQHL.

A remark on this clonotype: The junction departs from germline at one end; a sequencing error may be responsible. The genes are TRBV11-2 and TRBJ2-5; a weak D match, TRBD2 (5 bases). The CDR3 length is 18 residues. CDR1 and CDR2 (germline): SGHAT, FQNNGV. The CDR3 nucleotides read TGTGCCAGCAGCTTAGCGAGTCTAGCCCTGGGAAAAAGAGAGGCCCAGTACTTC. Its translation is CASSLASLALGKREAQYF.

This clonotype was observed many times. V is TRBV7-9 and J is TRBJ2-3; D is uncertain. This CDR3 is built from 14 residues. The V and J ends lost 1 base and 2 bases respectively, with 7 bases between them. CDR1 is SEHNR, CDR2 FQNEAQ, per germline (reference sequence). The CDR3 here is CASSLGSNTDTQYF. In nucleotides, the CDR3 is TGTGCCAGCAGCTTAGGGTCCAACACAGATACGCAGTATTTT.

As for this clonotype: The conserved phenylalanine or tryptophan normally closing the CDR3 is absent here, so this likely arose from a read error. The chain employs TRBV4-1 and TRBJ2-7; D may match TRBD1 or TRBD2 (5 bases each). Germline V gene data show CDR1 as MGHRA and CDR2 as YSYEKL. V was cut by 5 bases and J by 8 bases, with 19 bases left in between. The CDR3 loop spans 14 amino acids. CDR3 coding DNA: TGCGCCAGCAGCTTGAGGGACGAGCTCGGCCAGCAGTACTAC. This encodes CASSLRDELGQQYY.

Turning to this clonotype: No conserved phenylalanine or tryptophan ends this CDR3, so it is likely a read error. This chain's CDR3 is CPSSPRRAGTEAFL. The CDR3, as DNA: TGTCCCAGCAGCCCCCGCAGGGCGGGCACTGAAGCTTTCCTT. V gene TRBV7-9 combines with J gene TRBJ1-1; the D gene is possibly TRBD1 (5 bases). CDR1 and CDR2 from the germline V gene are SEHNR and FQNEAQ (reference sequence). The CDR3 runs 14 residues.

This clonotype was observed a handful of times. At one of its ends the junction is not consistent with the germline gene, which may arise from a read error. J is TRBJ2-7 and V is TRBV10-3, with D maybe TRBD2 (5 bases). Germline V gene data show CDR1 as ENHRY and CDR2 as SYGVKD. The CDR3 spans 14 residues. DNA of the CDR3: TGTGTCACCTCTGACACCTTGACTACCTACGAGCAGTATTTC. Protein product: CVTSDTLTTYEQYF.

The rearrangement links TRBV4-1 to TRBJ2-7; no definite D call. V was trimmed by 6 bases and J by 13 bases, leaving 22 bases between them. Germline V gene data show CDR1 as MGHRA and CDR2 as YSYEKL. The CDR3 loop spans 13 amino acids. CDR3 region: CASRPGRWYELYF. The CDR3 DNA reads TGCGCCAGCAGACCGGGCCGTTGGTACGAGCTATACTTC.

The rearrangement uses TRBV7-9 and TRBJ2-3; 10 bases are a match to TRBD1. This CDR3 contains 15 residues. V trimming: 5 bases; J trimming: 15 bases; junction bases outside the gene matches: 17. The V gene's germline CDR1 is SEHNR and CDR2 FQNEAQ (reference sequence). For the CDR3, the DNA is TGTGCCAGCAGCCTAAGACAGGGGGCCACAGATTTGCATTATTTT. Translation: CASSLRQGATDLHYF.

With regard to this clonotype: A read error may produce the germline difference seen at one junction end. The V call is TRBV12-3 or TRBV12-4, the J call TRBJ1-5, with unresolved D. The CDR3 runs 15 residues. The CDR3 coding sequence is TGTGTCAGCAGTTTTGGGCAAGGAAGTATTCAGCCCCAGCATTTT. This sequence encodes CVSSFGQGSIQPQHF.

This rearrangement joins TRBV10-2 to TRBJ1-1; maybe TRBD1 (6 bases). Trimming left V 9 bases short and J 1 base short, with 15 bases between. CDR3 length equals 14 residues. Germline CDR1 is WSHSY and CDR2 is SAAADI. The CDR3 is CASNSGTKNTEAFF. The CDR3 coding sequence is TGCGCCAGTAATTCAGGGACAAAGAACACTGAAGCTTTCTTT.

Details on this clonotype: A read error may produce the germline difference seen at one junction end. V gene TRBV29-1 combines with J gene TRBJ2-6; TRBD1 is a possible D gene (5 bases). The CDR3 sequence is 14 residues long. Germline lookup yields CDR1 SQVTM and CDR2 ANQGSEA. Here the CDR3 reads CSVKDTLSANILTF. The CDR3 nucleotides are TGCAGCGTTAAGGACACGTTGTCCGCCAACATCCTGACTTTC.